The clone carrying this T cell receptor (beta chain) was picked up many times. Its antigen remains unknown. The sample belongs to a study of T cells after yellow fever vaccination. Overall study context: Some fractions had low cell numbers, and these were prepared with SMART-Seq v4 Ultra Low Input. Findings and limits, study-wide: Of the clonotypes, a small share occurred in both CD4 and CD8 compartments. Though it reached lower strength, the secondary response hit its peak faster, day 5 versus 15. Reappearing after the booster were most of the clones from primary vaccination (roughly 96% CD4, approximately 89% CD8).

The CDR3 contains 13 residues. V lost 9 bases, J lost 2 bases, and 14 bases lay in between. Per the germline V gene, CDR1 is LNHDA and CDR2 is SQIVND (reference sequence). MiXCR was run by TCRdb on the 5' RACE reads, yielding one entry per CDR3 protein. This repertoire shows about 240,000 distinct CDR3 sequences, 6.9% found once; its top ten account for approximately 0.85%. This clonotype was sampled from a man between 25 and 39 years old who received the YFV17D yellow fever vaccine. The chain couples TRBV19 to TRBJ2-7; D gene unclear. Sequences were derived from CD4+ T cells sorted from PBMCs, sampled 15 days after the yellow fever booster vaccination. DNA for the CDR3: TGTGCCAGCTCTGATGGCGTGACCTACGAGCAGTACTTC. Translation gives CASSDGVTYEQYF.